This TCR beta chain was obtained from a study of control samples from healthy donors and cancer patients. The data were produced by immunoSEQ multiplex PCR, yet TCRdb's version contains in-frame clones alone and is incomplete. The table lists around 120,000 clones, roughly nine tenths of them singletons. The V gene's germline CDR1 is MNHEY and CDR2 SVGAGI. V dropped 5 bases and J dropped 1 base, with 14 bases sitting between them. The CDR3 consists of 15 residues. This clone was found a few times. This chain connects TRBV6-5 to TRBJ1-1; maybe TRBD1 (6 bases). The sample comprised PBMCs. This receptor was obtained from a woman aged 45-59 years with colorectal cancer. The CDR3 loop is CASSIQGEPNTEAFF. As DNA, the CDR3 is TGTGCCAGCAGTATACAGGGAGAACCGAACACTGAAGCTTTCTTT.